These T cell receptor beta chains were read from a single sample in a study of OX40 agonist ivuxolimab in advanced cancers. Clones were sequenced by immunoSEQ multiplex PCR, and TCRdb holds only the in-frame ones, with some missing. The sample comprises over 45,000 clones, approximately 90% of which are singletons, and roughly 28% rests with the top ten. Material: CD4+ or CD8+ T cells sorted from blood, obtained in a trial of the OX40 agonist ivuxolimab. The receptors originated from an adult with an advanced solid tumor such as melanoma, head and neck, liver or kidney cancer. Both conserved end residues are part of each CDR3. D genes are given only for firm matches. Some rows mark clone size as missing; the rest say once, few, many or name a class of expanded clone.

CDR3aa	CDR3nt	j_gene	d_gene	abundance	v_gene
CSVLTSGTGGSPYGYTF	TGCAGCGTCCTCACAAGCGGGACAGGGGGGTCACCCTATGGCTACACCTTC	TRBJ1-2	TRBD1	once	TRBV29-1
CASSQDWTGAVLDSGANVLTF	TGCGCCAGCAGCCAAGATTGGACAGGGGCTGTACTCGACTCTGGGGCCAACGTCCTGACTTTC	TRBJ2-6	TRBD1	.	TRBV4-1
CASSSSEVSTDTQYF	TGCGCCAGCAGCTCCTCGGAGGTCAGCACAGATACGCAGTATTTT	TRBJ2-3	.	.	TRBV5-1
CASTPLRTGGAVSNQPQHF	TGTGCCAGTACTCCCCTCCGGACAGGGGGCGCCGTGAGCAATCAGCCCCAGCATTTT	TRBJ1-5	TRBD1	.	TRBV19
CASSQETTSGGYEQYF	TGCGCCAGCAGCCAAGAGACGACTAGCGGGGGGTACGAGCAGTACTTC	TRBJ2-7	TRBD2	.	TRBV4-1
CASSAGGGNTEAFF	TGTGCCAGCAGCGCGGGGGGAGGAAACACTGAAGCTTTCTTT	TRBJ1-1	.	.	TRBV9
CSVAGTLAVAYNEQFF	TGCAGCGTTGCAGGGACTCTAGCGGTTGCCTACAATGAGCAGTTCTTC	TRBJ2-1	TRBD2	.	TRBV29-1
CASSLIWGSYNEQFF	TGTGCCAGCAGCTTAATCTGGGGGAGCTACAATGAGCAGTTCTTC	TRBJ2-1	.	.	TRBV7-3
CARGLAGDPSYEQYF	TGCGCCAGGGGACTAGCGGGGGACCCCAGCTACGAGCAGTACTTC	TRBJ2-7	TRBD2	.	TRBV23-1
CASSLAGTGNYGYTF	TGTGCCAGCAGCTTAGCCGGGACAGGGAACTATGGCTACACCTTC	TRBJ1-2	TRBD1	.	TRBV11-2
CASSPGINYGYTF	TGTGCCAGCAGTCCCGGGATTAACTATGGCTACACCTTC	TRBJ1-2	.	.	TRBV6-4
CSVRGLPQAGELFF	TGCAGCGTTAGGGGACTACCACAGGCCGGGGAGCTGTTTTTT	TRBJ2-2	TRBD2	few	TRBV29-1
CSVQVNYEQYF	TGCAGCGTTCAGGTAAACTACGAGCAGTACTTC	TRBJ2-7	.	.	TRBV29-1
CSVDPGQGNYGYTF	TGCAGCGTAGACCCGGGACAGGGGAACTATGGCTACACCTTC	TRBJ1-2	TRBD1	.	TRBV29-1
CASSRGDTQYF	TGTGCCAGCAGCAGGGGGGATACGCAGTATTTT	TRBJ2-3	TRBD1	.	TRBV27
CASPGEQYF	TGTGCCAGCCCGGGAGAGCAGTACTTC	TRBJ2-7	.	.	TRBV6-5
CASSFWEAGDYFQETQYF	TGCGCCAGCAGCTTTTGGGAGGCCGGGGACTACTTCCAAGAGACCCAGTACTTC	TRBJ2-5	TRBD2	.	TRBV5-1
CASGRQIQETQYF	TGTGCTAGTGGTCGACAGATCCAAGAGACCCAGTACTTC	TRBJ2-5	.	.	TRBV12-5
CASSFQDRANTEAFF	TGTGCCAGCAGCTTCCAGGACAGGGCGAACACTGAAGCTTTCTTT	TRBJ1-1	TRBD1	.	TRBV7-9
CASSPLLAPQETQYF	TGTGCCAGCTCACCGCTACTAGCTCCCCAAGAGACCCAGTACTTC	TRBJ2-5	.	.	TRBV18
CASSLELQVTGELFF	TGTGCCAGCAGCTTGGAGTTACAGGTCACCGGGGAGCTGTTTTTT	TRBJ2-2	.	.	TRBV5-6
CASRNILVLAGGPRGETQYF	TGTGCCAGCAGAAACATTCTGGTCCTAGCGGGGGGGCCTAGGGGAGAGACCCAGTACTTC	TRBJ2-5	TRBD2	.	TRBV2
CASSYQGSSSYEQYF	TGTGCCAGCAGTTACCAGGGGTCGAGCTCCTACGAGCAGTACTTC	TRBJ2-7	.	.	TRBV6-5
CASSLLATNTEAFF	TGTGCCAGCAGTTTATTGGCGACGAACACTGAAGCTTTCTTT	TRBJ1-1	.	.	TRBV28
CASPGPNAEAFF	TGTGCCAGCCCGGGACCTAACGCTGAAGCTTTCTTT	TRBJ1-1	.	.	TRBV6-6
CASRGTDNSYEQYF	TGTGCCAGCAGGGGGACAGATAACTCCTACGAGCAGTACTTC	TRBJ2-7	TRBD1	.	TRBV27
CASSGRFRFPTGNQPQHF	TGTGCCAGCAGTGGAAGGTTCAGGTTCCCGACCGGCAATCAGCCCCAGCATTTT	TRBJ1-5	.	.	TRBV6-1
CSVDGGEIYEQYF	TGCAGCGTTGACGGCGGGGAAATATACGAGCAGTACTTC	TRBJ2-7	.	.	TRBV29-1
CASSIASRAINYGYTF	TGTGCCAGTAGTATAGCATCCAGGGCCATTAACTATGGCTACACCTTC	TRBJ1-2	.	.	TRBV19